The 25 T cell receptor beta chains presented below share a single source sample, sequenced in a study of blood T cell repertoires in COVID-19. TCRdb keeps only in-frame clones here, not all; method: immunoSEQ multiplex PCR. The sample consists of approximately 210,000 clones, 85% of them appearing once. The material sequenced was peripheral blood. Receptor source: a man in his fifties or sixties with COVID-19, enrolled during active disease.

The gene calls are TRBV6-1 and TRBJ1-1; D uncertain. The germline V gene encodes CDR1 MNHNS and CDR2 SASEGT. Trimming pared 2 bases from V and 5 bases from J, leaving 18 bases between. The CDR3 is 16 amino acids. CDR3 nucleotides: TGTGCCAGCAGTGAAAATTTAGTAGCGGGGAATACTGAAGCTTTCTTT. Translating gives CASSENLVAGNTEAFF.

This sequence joins TRBV5-1 and TRBJ1-6; no reliable D call. Trimming pared 2 bases from V and 12 bases from J, leaving 12 bases between. This CDR3 contains 13 residues. Germline-derived CDR1 and CDR2 are SGHRS and YFSETQ. CDR3 sequence: CASSFGDTGPLHF. The CDR3, as DNA: TGCGCCAGCAGCTTCGGGGATACTGGACCCCTCCACTTT.

This clone has a single count. J is TRBJ1-5 and V is TRBV7-2, with D unclear. The CDR3 has 14 amino acids. Trimming took 4 bases from V and 3 from J, leaving 10 bases between them. From germline, CDR1 is SGHTA and CDR2 FQGNSA. CDR3 sequence: CASSSLSYNQPQHF. CDR3 sequence (DNA): TGTGCCAGCAGCTCCCTCAGTTACAATCAGCCCCAGCATTTT.

V gene TRBV3-1 (or the pseudogene TRBV3-2) combines with J gene TRBJ2-5; D is undetermined. V was shortened by 0 bases and J by 6 bases, with 11 bases between the two germline ends. The germline CDR1 and CDR2 sequences are LGHDT and YNNKEL (reference sequence). This CDR3 has 14 amino acids. CDR3 amino acids: CASSQEERSKTQYF. The CDR3 bases are TGTGCCAGCAGCCAAGAAGAGAGGAGCAAGACCCAGTACTTC.

Written as DNA, the CDR3 is TGTGCCACCCAATCTCGGACAGGACGTCAGCCCCAGCATTTT. Translated: CATQSRTGRQPQHF. The chain employs TRBV19 and TRBJ1-5, with TRBD1 identical over 7 bases. Germline V gene sequence: CDR1 LNHDA, CDR2 SQIVND (reference sequence). This CDR3 spans 14 amino acids. Trimming removed 10 bases from V and 6 bases from J; junction bases left unmatched: 12.

The chain couples TRBV30 to TRBJ1-6; D ambiguous. V was clipped by 4 bases and J by 5 bases, with 21 bases between them. Germline values: CDR1 GTSNPN, CDR2 SVGIG (reference sequence). This CDR3 region has 17 residues. CDR3: CAWKLTLTFPDNSPLHF. CDR3 DNA: TGTGCCTGGAAGTTAACCCTCACTTTTCCCGATAATTCACCCCTCCACTTT.

The V gene is TRBV6-4, the J gene TRBJ1-5, with D possibly TRBD1 on 6 matching bases. This CDR3 has 16 residues. V was trimmed by 11 bases and J by 1 base, leaving 21 bases between them. Per germline, CDR1 MRHNA and CDR2 SNTAGT. In DNA, the CDR3 is TGTGCCCCGGCAGGGGTGTTGGTGGACAGCAATCAGCCCCAGCATTTT. It is translated as CAPAGVLVDSNQPQHF.

This rearrangement joins TRBV11-2 to TRBJ1-1; D call uncertain. The ends were cut back, 6 bases at V and 2 bases at J, with 10 bases in the middle. The V gene's germline CDR1 is SGHAT and CDR2 FQNNGV. The CDR3 is 13 amino acids. CDR3 DNA sequence: TGTGCCAGCAGTCCGGGATTTAACACTGAAGCTTTCTTT. It specifies CASSPGFNTEAFF.

The J gene is TRBJ2-5, the V gene TRBV2; D possibly corresponds to TRBD2 (5 bases). Trimming removed 7 bases at V and 3 bases at J, with 18 bases between. The CDR3 runs 15 residues. The germline V gene has CDR1 SNHLY and CDR2 FYNNEI. DNA of the CDR3: TGTGCCAGCAATGGGAGCCCGACCCCCGAAGAGACCCAGTACTTC. Translating it yields CASNGSPTPEETQYF. Complete variable domain (other parts from reference TRBV2 and TRBJ2-5): EPEVTQTPSHQVTQMGQEVILRCVPISNHLYFYWYRQILGQKVEFLVSFYNNEISEKSEIFDDQFSVERPDGSNFTLKIRSTKLEDSAMYFCASNGSPTPEETQYFGPGTRLLVL.

The J gene is TRBJ1-4, the V gene TRBV30; 7 bases line up with TRBD1. Germline V lookup: CDR1 GTSNPN, CDR2 SVGIG (reference sequence). This CDR3 is 14 amino acids long. Losses at the gene ends were 3 bases for V and 4 bases for J; bases not matched to a gene: 5. The CDR3 region is CAWSAGGLNEKLFF. CDR3 nucleotide sequence: TGTGCCTGGAGCGCAGGGGGACTTAATGAAAAACTGTTTTTT. Variable domain in full (rest from reference TRBV30 and TRBJ1-4): SQTIHQWPATLVQPVGSPLSLECTVEGTSNPNLYWYRQAAGRGLQLLFYSVGIGQISSEVPQNLSASRPQDRQFILSSKKLLLSDSGFYLCAWSAGGLNEKLFFGSGTQLSVL.

V is TRBV7-9 and J is TRBJ1-2; 9 bases are shared with TRBD1. CDR1 is SEHNR, CDR2 FQNEAQ, per germline (reference sequence). With V trimmed by 7 bases and J by 5 bases, 11 bases remained unmatched. The CDR3 contains 15 residues. The CDR3, as DNA: TGTGCCAGCATCATATGGACAGGGGTGGAGTATGGCTACACCTTC. Amino acids: CASIIWTGVEYGYTF.

CDR3 bases: TGTGCCAGCAGTTACTCACAGGGTAATTCACCCCTCCACTTT. Residues: CASSYSQGNSPLHF. This rearrangement joins TRBV6-6 to TRBJ1-6, with a tentative D call TRBD1 (6 bases). Trimming took off 0 bases at V and 6 bases at J, with 6 bases between the two ends. Germline loops: CDR1 MNHNY, CDR2 SVGAGI (reference sequence). This CDR3 spans 14 amino acids.

The chain employs TRBV6-5 and TRBJ1-2; TRBD1 is a possible D gene (6 bases). Germline values: CDR1 MNHEY, CDR2 SVGAGI. V lost 5 bases and J 0 bases, leaving 13 bases between the germline ends. The CDR3 totals 15 residues. This chain's CDR3 is CASSMDRDSNYGYTF. CDR3 sequence (DNA): TGTGCCAGCAGTATGGACAGAGACTCTAACTATGGCTACACCTTC.

This chain's CDR3 is CASSVGLIYGYTF. The CDR3 bases are TGTGCCAGCAGTGTTGGACTGATCTATGGCTACACCTTC. V and J are TRBV12-3 or TRBV12-4 and TRBJ1-2; D is ambiguous. This CDR3 is 13 amino acids long. The V end was cut by 5 bases, the J end by 4 bases, with 11 bases between.

The chain has TRBV30 and TRBJ2-3; no clear D gene. The CDR3 is 14 residues long. The V gene's germline CDR1 is GTSNPN and CDR2 SVGIG (reference sequence). Between the trimmed V and J ends, which lost 0 bases and 2 bases, there was a span of 9 bases. DNA for the CDR3: TGTGCCTGGAGTGTACGCCTAGTCACAGATACGCAGTATTTT. Protein sequence: CAWSVRLVTDTQYF.

The sample holds a few counts of this clone. This chain links TRBV2 with TRBJ1-1; D remains ambiguous. V was shortened by 6 bases and J by 0 bases, with 8 bases between the two germline ends. The CDR3 consists of 13 residues. In germline, CDR1 is SNHLY, CDR2 FYNNEI. The CDR3 loop is CASRALLNTEAFF. Here the CDR3 DNA reads TGTGCCAGCAGAGCATTACTGAACACTGAAGCTTTCTTT.

The chain employs TRBV7-9 and TRBJ1-1; 8 nucleotides align to TRBD1. V dropped 2 bases and J dropped 5; count of bases not matched to a gene: 16. The V gene's germline CDR1 is SEHNR and CDR2 FQNEAQ (reference sequence). The CDR3 is 18 amino acids. CDR3 bases: TGTGCCAGCAGCTTACCCCCCGGACAGGGTTCATGGGGAACTGAAGCTTTCTTT. Translating it yields CASSLPPGQGSWGTEAFF.

The CDR3 DNA follows: TGTGCCAGCAGCTTGGCCGGAGGAAACGAGCAGTACTTC. It is translated as CASSLAGGNEQYF. This chain uses TRBV5-6 with TRBJ2-7; D might be TRBD2 (5 bases). In germline, CDR1 is SGHDT, CDR2 YYEEEE. The CDR3 loop spans 13 amino acids. The V gene lost 0 bases and the J gene lost 5 bases, with 9 bases spanning the gap.

Here the CDR3 reads CASSPRDRVNEQYF. The CDR3 DNA is TGCGCCAGCAGCCCCCGGGACAGGGTTAACGAGCAGTACTTC. The chain employs TRBV4-1 and TRBJ2-7; 9 bases fit TRBD1. This CDR3 comprises 14 residues. Trimming removed 4 bases from V and 5 bases from J; junction bases left unmatched: 6. Germline CDR1 MGHRA, CDR2 YSYEKL.

This clone was detected a few times. The chain combines TRBV5-5 with TRBJ1-1; TRBD1 matches 8 bases. V dropped 2 bases and J dropped 10; count of bases not matched to a gene: 4. The germline gives CDR1 SGHKS, CDR2 YYEKEE (reference sequence). This CDR3 has 12 amino acids. CDR3 bases: TGTGCCAGCAGCTTTTGGACAGGGACAGCTTTCTTT. It encodes CASSFWTGTAFF.

The chain uses TRBV6-5 and TRBJ1-6; 7 bases are a match to TRBD1. Germline V gene lookup returns CDR1 MNHEY and CDR2 SVGAGI. The CDR3 length is 15 residues. The V segment lost 5 bases and the J segment 5 bases; nucleotides outside the gene matches: 6. CDR3 bases: TGTGCCAGCAGTATAAGACAGGGAAATAATTCACCCCTCCACTTT. Amino acid sequence: CASSIRQGNNSPLHF.

The sample holds a few counts of this clone. This chain connects TRBV7-2 to TRBJ2-2, with D possibly TRBD2 on 5 matching bases. The V end was cut by 0 bases, the J end by 5 bases, with 7 bases between. CDR1 is SGHTA, CDR2 FQGNSA, per germline. The CDR3 spans 14 residues. The CDR3 loop reads CASSLAGLTGELFF. The CDR3 DNA sequence: TGTGCCAGCAGCTTAGCCGGACTGACCGGGGAGCTGTTTTTT.

The genes are TRBV5-6 and TRBJ2-1; D unresolved. Germline CDR1 SGHDT, CDR2 YYEEEE. V shed 2 bases and J shed 5 bases, with 8 bases lying between them. The CDR3 is 13 amino acids. The CDR3: CASSFGSNNEQFF. CDR3 nucleotides: TGTGCCAGCAGCTTCGGGTCGAACAATGAGCAGTTCTTC.

In this sample, this clone turned up once. The chain uses TRBV7-9 and TRBJ1-1; 7 nucleotides line up with TRBD1. V lost 5 bases, J lost 1 base, and 10 bases stayed unmatched. CDR1 and CDR2 from the germline V gene are SEHNR and FQNEAQ (reference sequence). CDR3 length: 16 residues. The chain's CDR3 is CASSPLWTGKNTEAFF. CDR3 DNA sequence: TGTGCCAGCAGCCCTCTCTGGACAGGAAAGAACACTGAAGCTTTCTTT.

The DNA for the CDR3 is TGTGCCACCAGCAGAGATCTTCCGGGAGGGCCATCCTACGAGCAGTACTTC. Translated: CATSRDLPGGPSYEQYF. V is TRBV15 and J is TRBJ2-7, with 8 bases lining up with TRBD2. The CDR3 length is 17 residues. The V gene's germline CDR1 is LNHNV and CDR2 YYDKDF (reference sequence). V dropped 0 bases and J dropped 1; count of bases not matched to a gene: 8.